The rows below give T cell receptor beta chains drawn from one sample of a study of T cells after somatic rescue of genetic block. The data were produced by immunoSEQ multiplex PCR, yet TCRdb's version contains in-frame clones alone and is incomplete. The sample carries over 9,500 clones, about 74% recorded once. The sequenced material came from peripheral blood mononuclear cells (PBMCs). The receptors here all came from a boy between 10 and 17 years old. Each CDR3 is given with its conserved first and last residue. D genes are given only for firm matches. The listing skips clone size in some rows; elsewhere it reads once, few, many or a size class.

V gene: TRBV30
J gene: TRBJ2-3
clone size: once
D gene: -
CDR3 DNA: TGTGCCTGGACCGACCTCCTGACTTCGGGTACGCAGTATTTT
CDR3 protein: CAWTDLLTSGTQYF

V gene: TRBV7-9
J gene: TRBJ2-3
clone size: -
D gene: TRBD1
CDR3 DNA: TGTGCCAGCAGCTCGGGACAGGCCCGCACAGATACGCAGTATTTT
CDR3 protein: CASSSGQARTDTQYF

V gene: TRBV11-2
J gene: TRBJ2-1
clone size: -
D gene: -
CDR3 DNA: TGTGCCAGCAGCCACGGGGTGTTAGGTGAGCAGTTCTTC
CDR3 protein: CASSHGVLGEQFF

V gene: TRBV9
J gene: TRBJ1-4
clone size: -
D gene: -
CDR3 DNA: TGTGCCAGCAGCGTAGGTCAGGGAGGACGGACTAATGAAAAACTGTTTTTT
CDR3 protein: CASSVGQGGRTNEKLFF

V gene: TRBV5-4
J gene: TRBJ1-2
clone size: -
D gene: -
CDR3 DNA: TGTGCCAGCAGCTTGGTTGGGAGGATAGACTATGGCTACACCTTC
CDR3 protein: CASSLVGRIDYGYTF

V gene: TRBV2
J gene: TRBJ1-1
clone size: once
D gene: TRBD1
CDR3 DNA: TGTGCCAGCAGTGAGACGCAGGGGGTTGTGGAAACTGAAGCTTTCTTT
CDR3 protein: CASSETQGVVETEAFF

V gene: TRBV29-1
J gene: TRBJ2-1
clone size: few
D gene: TRBD1
CDR3 DNA: TGCAGCGTCGAGACAGGGAAAAATATAGGGCAGTTCTTC
CDR3 protein: CSVETGKNIGQFF

V gene: TRBV5-1
J gene: TRBJ2-5
clone size: -
D gene: TRBD2
CDR3 DNA: TGCGCCAGCAGCTTGGGGCTAGCGGAACCTCTCCGGCAAGAGTACTTC
CDR3 protein: CASSLGLAEPLRQEYF

V gene: TRBV10-3
J gene: TRBJ2-7
clone size: -
D gene: -
CDR3 DNA: TGTGCCATCAGTGAGTCAACGGTCAGCTCCTACGAGCAGTACTTC
CDR3 protein: CAISESTVSSYEQYF

V gene: TRBV9
J gene: TRBJ2-1
clone size: -
D gene: -
CDR3 DNA: TGTGCCAGCCATTCCGGGGACCCCAATGAGCAGTTCTTC
CDR3 protein: CASHSGDPNEQFF

V gene: TRBV7-9
J gene: TRBJ2-4
clone size: few
D gene: -
CDR3 DNA: TGTGCCAGCAGCTTAAGGGGGGCAAACATTCAGTACTTC
CDR3 protein: CASSLRGANIQYF

V gene: TRBV6-4
J gene: TRBJ1-5
clone size: -
D gene: -
CDR3 DNA: TGTGCCAGCAGTGAGGACGGTTTAAGCAATCAGCCCCAGCATTTT
CDR3 protein: CASSEDGLSNQPQHF

V gene: TRBV4-1
J gene: TRBJ1-5
clone size: -
D gene: -
CDR3 DNA: TGCGCCAGCAGCCAAGACAGGTTAAGGAATCAGCCCCAGCATTTT
CDR3 protein: CASSQDRLRNQPQHF

V gene: TRBV6-5
J gene: TRBJ2-3
clone size: -
D gene: TRBD1
CDR3 DNA: TGTGCCAGCAGTTACGGGTGGACAGGGGGCAAGTATTTT
CDR3 protein: CASSYGWTGGKYF

V gene: TRBV6-6
J gene: TRBJ2-7
clone size: -
D gene: -
CDR3 DNA: TGTGCCAGCAGGGAGGGGTTTTACGAGCAGTACTTC
CDR3 protein: CASREGFYEQYF

V gene: TRBV4-1
J gene: TRBJ1-5
clone size: -
D gene: -
CDR3 DNA: TGCGCCAGCAGCCAGAACAGGGACCGCAATCAGCCCCAGCATTTT
CDR3 protein: CASSQNRDRNQPQHF

V gene: TRBV11-2
J gene: TRBJ1-1
clone size: -
D gene: -
CDR3 DNA: TGTGCCAGCAGCTTCTCCGGGAACACTGAAGCTTTCTTT
CDR3 protein: CASSFSGNTEAFF

V gene: TRBV15
J gene: TRBJ2-1
clone size: -
D gene: TRBD2
CDR3 DNA: TGTGCCACCAGCAGAGATCTAGCGGGAGGGAAGTCCTACAATGAGCAGTTCTTC
CDR3 protein: CATSRDLAGGKSYNEQFF

V gene: TRBV19
J gene: TRBJ2-7
clone size: -
D gene: TRBD2
CDR3 DNA: TGTGCCAGTAGTATAGAAGGACTAGCGGAGACCCACGAGCAGTACTTC
CDR3 protein: CASSIEGLAETHEQYF

V gene: TRBV9
J gene: TRBJ2-5
clone size: few
D gene: -
CDR3 DNA: TGTGCCAGCAGCCCCCAAATGCAGCAAGAGACCCAGTACTTC
CDR3 protein: CASSPQMQQETQYF

V gene: TRBV5-4
J gene: TRBJ2-3
clone size: few
D gene: TRBD1
CDR3 DNA: TGTGCCAGCAGCTGGACAGGGAAGACAGATACGCAGTATTTT
CDR3 protein: CASSWTGKTDTQYF

V gene: TRBV7-6
J gene: TRBJ2-7
clone size: -
D gene: -
CDR3 DNA: TGTGCCAGCAGCTTAAGGGGGGAGTCCTCCTACGAGCAGTACTTC
CDR3 protein: CASSLRGESSYEQYF

V gene: TRBV9
J gene: TRBJ2-5
clone size: -
D gene: TRBD2
CDR3 DNA: TGTGCCAGCAGCCCGGGGGCGGGGGGAGAGACCCAGTACTTC
CDR3 protein: CASSPGAGGETQYF

V gene: TRBV5-1
J gene: TRBJ2-7
clone size: -
D gene: TRBD1
CDR3 DNA: TGCGCCAGCAGCCCAGACAGGGCATACGAGCAGTACTTC
CDR3 protein: CASSPDRAYEQYF

V gene: TRBV5-4
J gene: TRBJ2-7
clone size: -
D gene: TRBD2
CDR3 DNA: TGTGCCAGCAGCTGGGGGAGGGGTTACGAGCAGTACTTC
CDR3 protein: CASSWGRGYEQYF

V gene: TRBV7-3
J gene: TRBJ2-3
clone size: -
D gene: TRBD2
CDR3 DNA: TGTGCCAGCAGATCTAGCGGGGGGGCCTGGGATACGCAGTATTTT
CDR3 protein: CASRSSGGAWDTQYF

V gene: TRBV5-1
J gene: TRBJ1-1
clone size: -
D gene: -
CDR3 DNA: TGCGCCAGCAGCTTGGCCCGAATTGAACTGAACACTGAAGCTTTCTTT
CDR3 protein: CASSLARIELNTEAFF

V gene: TRBV28
J gene: TRBJ2-1
clone size: -
D gene: TRBD1
CDR3 DNA: TGTGCCAGCAGATTTCAGGGGGCGTCCTACAATGAGCAGTTCTTC
CDR3 protein: CASRFQGASYNEQFF

V gene: TRBV18
J gene: TRBJ2-2
clone size: -
D gene: -
CDR3 DNA: TGTGCCACTCTCGTCACCGGGGAGCTGTTTTTT
CDR3 protein: CATLVTGELFF

V gene: TRBV5-1
J gene: TRBJ1-6
clone size: -
D gene: TRBD1
CDR3 DNA: TGCGCCAGCAGCTTGGTAGGACAGGAGGGCAATTCACCCCTCCACTTT
CDR3 protein: CASSLVGQEGNSPLHF

V gene: TRBV7-9
J gene: TRBJ1-2
clone size: -
D gene: -
CDR3 DNA: TGTGCCAGCAGCCGAAACAGGGATGGCTACACCTTC
CDR3 protein: CASSRNRDGYTF

V gene: TRBV11-1
J gene: TRBJ2-7
clone size: -
D gene: TRBD2
CDR3 DNA: TGTGCCAGCAGCTCATTAGGGTTTTGGCTAGCGGGAGACTACGAGCAGTACTTC
CDR3 protein: CASSSLGFWLAGDYEQYF

V gene: TRBV5-4
J gene: TRBJ2-4
clone size: -
D gene: TRBD1
CDR3 DNA: TGTGCCAGCAGCTGGGGGGACAGGTGGAGCATTCAGTACTTC
CDR3 protein: CASSWGDRWSIQYF

V gene: TRBV6-1
J gene: TRBJ2-1
clone size: -
D gene: TRBD2
CDR3 DNA: TGTGCCACCGGGACTAGCGACCACAATGAGCAGTTCTTC
CDR3 protein: CATGTSDHNEQFF

V gene: TRBV19
J gene: TRBJ2-1
clone size: -
D gene: TRBD2
CDR3 DNA: TGTGCCAGTAGTACCCTCCCCACGACTAGCGGGGTTTCCTACAATGAGCAGTTCTTC
CDR3 protein: CASSTLPTTSGVSYNEQFF

V gene: TRBV28
J gene: TRBJ2-7
clone size: -
D gene: TRBD1
CDR3 DNA: TGTGCCAGCAGTTTCGGACAGGGGGGCTACGAGCAGTACTTC
CDR3 protein: CASSFGQGGYEQYF

V gene: TRBV7-9
J gene: TRBJ2-7
clone size: -
D gene: -
CDR3 DNA: TGTGCCAGCAGCTTAGGAGGAAGCAAGTACTACGAGCAGTACTTC
CDR3 protein: CASSLGGSKYYEQYF

V gene: TRBV6-1
J gene: TRBJ1-5
clone size: -
D gene: -
CDR3 DNA: TGTGCCAGCAGTGACCCGGGGGACGTATTGAGCAATCAGCCCCAGCATTTT
CDR3 protein: CASSDPGDVLSNQPQHF

V gene: TRBV6-6
J gene: TRBJ1-2
clone size: -
D gene: -
CDR3 DNA: TGTGCCAGCAGCTTAGGGCGGAACTATGGCTACACCTTC
CDR3 protein: CASSLGRNYGYTF

V gene: TRBV21-1
J gene: TRBJ2-3
clone size: -
D gene: -
CDR3 DNA: TGTGCCAGCACTCAAAGCACAGATACGCAGTATTTT
CDR3 protein: CASTQSTDTQYF

V gene: TRBV6-1
J gene: TRBJ1-2
clone size: once
D gene: TRBD1
CDR3 DNA: TGTGCCAGCAGTGGGCTTCCGGGACAGGGACATTTGGCTAACTATGGCTACACCTTC
CDR3 protein: CASSGLPGQGHLANYGYTF

V gene: TRBV19
J gene: TRBJ1-4
clone size: medium-sized
D gene: -
CDR3 DNA: TGTGCCAGTAGATCGAGCCCAGGCCTTGCAACTAATGAAAAACTGTTTTTT
CDR3 protein: CASRSSPGLATNEKLFF